These T cell receptor beta chains were read from a single sample in a study of OX40 agonist ivuxolimab in advanced cancers. Clones were sequenced by immunoSEQ multiplex PCR, and TCRdb holds only the in-frame ones, with some missing. In the table there are 75,000 to 90,000 clones, approximately 88% of which are singletons. This specimen consisted of CD4+ or CD8+ T cells sorted from blood, obtained in a trial of the OX40 agonist ivuxolimab. These TCRs come from an adult with an advanced solid tumor such as melanoma, head and neck, liver or kidney cancer. Both conserved end residues are part of each CDR3. The order of the fields is clone size, V gene, D gene, J gene, CDR3 DNA, CDR3 protein. The D gene is left open where the match is weak. Part of the rows lack a size; the others show once, few, many or a class for expanded clones.

clone size: NA
V gene: TRBV15
D gene: NA
J gene: TRBJ1-3
CDR3 DNA: TGTGCCACCAGCAGAGATGCGGGATCTGGAAACACCATATATTTT
CDR3 protein: CATSRDAGSGNTIYF

clone size: NA
V gene: TRBV12-1
D gene: NA
J gene: TRBJ1-5
CDR3 DNA: TGTGCCAGCAGCTTTGGGGACAGGGGGGGCAATCAGCCCCAGCATTTT
CDR3 protein: CASSFGDRGGNQPQHF

clone size: NA
V gene: TRBV15
D gene: TRBD2
J gene: TRBJ2-7
CDR3 DNA: TGTGCCACCAGCAGAGATTATGGGAGGGTCTACGAGCAGTACTTC
CDR3 protein: CATSRDYGRVYEQYF

clone size: NA
V gene: TRBV11-2
D gene: NA
J gene: TRBJ1-2
CDR3 DNA: TGTGCCAGCAGCTTAGATGGGACGGGCGCCGGTCGCTACACCTTC
CDR3 protein: CASSLDGTGAGRYTF

clone size: NA
V gene: TRBV2
D gene: NA
J gene: TRBJ1-4
CDR3 DNA: TGTGCCAGCACTTGGGGGCCCCCGAATGAAAAACTGTTTTTT
CDR3 protein: CASTWGPPNEKLFF

clone size: once
V gene: TRBV21-1
D gene: NA
J gene: TRBJ2-5
CDR3 DNA: TGTGCCAGCAGCAGGCGTGGGGAGCAGTACTTC
CDR3 protein: CASSRRGEQYF

clone size: NA
V gene: TRBV4-2
D gene: NA
J gene: TRBJ1-1
CDR3 DNA: TGTGCCAGCAGCCAGGCGATTGCAGGGAACACTGAAGCTTTCTTT
CDR3 protein: CASSQAIAGNTEAFF

clone size: NA
V gene: TRBV5-6
D gene: TRBD1
J gene: TRBJ1-2
CDR3 DNA: TGTGCCAGCAGCTTACAAGGACAGGGGGCAGGTGGTAACTATGGCTACACCTTC
CDR3 protein: CASSLQGQGAGGNYGYTF

clone size: NA
V gene: TRBV4-3
D gene: TRBD2
J gene: TRBJ2-1
CDR3 DNA: TGCGCCAGCAGCCAAGCGGGACTAGCGGGTTACAATGAGCAGTTCTTC
CDR3 protein: CASSQAGLAGYNEQFF

clone size: NA
V gene: TRBV27
D gene: NA
J gene: TRBJ2-5
CDR3 DNA: TGTGCCAGCAGTGGACACAAACAAGAGACCCAGTACTTC
CDR3 protein: CASSGHKQETQYF

clone size: NA
V gene: TRBV6-5
D gene: NA
J gene: TRBJ2-7
CDR3 DNA: TGTGCCAGCCGATTAGCGTACCAGTCCTACGAGCAGTACTTC
CDR3 protein: CASRLAYQSYEQYF

clone size: NA
V gene: TRBV19
D gene: TRBD2
J gene: TRBJ2-7
CDR3 DNA: TGTGCCAGCGGAGCGGGGGGAAGGTCCTACGAGCAGTACTTC
CDR3 protein: CASGAGGRSYEQYF

clone size: few
V gene: TRBV20-1
D gene: NA
J gene: TRBJ2-1
CDR3 DNA: TGCAGTGCTAGAGAATACAATGAGCAGTTCTTC
CDR3 protein: CSAREYNEQFF